This TCR beta chain emerged from a study of blood T cell repertoires in COVID-19. Study-level background: Acute and convalescent COVID-19 specimens originated in the United States, Italy and Spain. PBMCs, B-cell-depleted T cells, or T cells provided the cDNA or gDNA that made up the material.

Study processing details: Counts of nucleated cells, estimated from reference gene primer amplification, were obtained. Produced via immunoSEQ multiplex PCR; TCRdb's table is partial and in-frame only. The V and J calls and clone size come from that table; D and trimming were worked out from the DNA. The table has around 120,000 clones, approximately 68% seen once; the top ten hold approximately 2.1%. CDR1 WSHSY and CDR2 SAAADI come from the germline V gene. This CDR3 is 14 amino acids long. V was pared by 6 bases and J by 3 bases, with 4 bases of the junction left unmatched. This clonotype originated in a woman in her seventies with acute or convalescent COVID-19. The specimen sequenced was peripheral blood. The rearrangement uses TRBV10-2 and TRBJ2-7, with 11 bases aligning to TRBD2. CDR3 nucleotide sequence: TGCGCCAGCAGAACCGGGACTAGCGGCTACGAGCAGTACTTC. It yields the protein CASRTGTSGYEQYF.